This T cell receptor beta chain was sequenced in a study of T cells in Graves' hyperthyroidism and ophthalmopathy. This clonotype has a handful of counts. Uncontrolled infection, other autoimmune disease, pregnancy and lactation each barred patients from inclusion. Researchers took RNA transcripts and amplified the TCR beta CDR3 regions from them. The primer set for the first-round RT-PCR of the TCR CDR3 was HTBI. MiXCR, applied by TCRdb to the multiplex PCR reads, yields one record per CDR3 protein. The sample has around 690,000 distinct CDR3 sequences, around 21% seen once. The V gene lost 5 bases and the J gene lost 1 base, with 14 bases spanning the gap. From germline, CDR1 is MNHNS and CDR2 SASEGT. The CDR3 runs 15 residues.

The sequence came from a man aged 25-45 years with Graves' ophthalmopathy. Sequencing was done on a sample of blood. V and J are TRBV6-1 and TRBJ1-1; D unclear. The CDR3 DNA is TGTGCCAGCAGTTTCAACGGACTGGCGAACACTGAAGCTTTCTTT. As protein: CASSFNGLANTEAFF.